Reported below is one T cell receptor beta chain. Its antigen remains unidentified. This specimen comes from a study of CD8 T cells in ankylosing spondylitis. Study-level points and caveats: Clones that were linked to disease were CD8+ and were relatively rare in peripheral blood. What seemed typical of ankylosing spondylitis blood was a TCR beta motif built from several highly homologous variants.

TCRdb reprocessed the 5' RACE reads via MiXCR and lists one record per CDR3 protein. This sample has under 150,000 distinct CDR3 sequences, with roughly an eighth found just once. Germline CDR1 and CDR2: SGHTA and FQGNSA. V was pared by 4 bases and J by 8 bases, with 5 bases between. The CDR3 has 11 residues. The rearrangement joins TRBV7-2 to TRBJ2-2; D remains ambiguous. Material: blood, either unsorted or a sorted T cell fraction (not recorded which). This receptor was identified in a female donor with ankylosing spondylitis or in good health (not recorded which). CDR3 coding DNA: TGTGCCAGCAGCTATTCGGGGGAGCTGTTTTTT. Translation gives CASSYSGELFF.